Only a few counts were recorded for the clone carrying this T cell receptor beta chain. Its specificity is unknown. Other DNA sequences of this sample code for an identical CDR3. Patients had chemo-refractory metastatic non-small-cell lung cancer and received focal radiation plus CTLA-4 blockade that used ipilimumab. The table came from immunoSEQ multiplex PCR; TCRdb's copy has only in-frame clones and leaves some out. Among fewer than 50,000 clones listed, roughly 60% were seen once. These data originate in a study of radiotherapy plus CTLA-4 blockade in lung cancer. Across the study: Objective responses arose in approximately 17% of patients, and about 32% experienced disease control. Findings and limits, study-wide: Best predicting response, reportedly, were early blood T cell clone dynamics, with interferon-beta. In blood, after radiotherapy plus ipilimumab, tumor-derived TCR clones expanded.

The germline CDR1 and CDR2 sequences are SGHRS and YFSETQ. The ends lost 6 bases at V and 0 bases at J; junction bases unmatched: 2. The CDR3 covers 14 residues. The chain recombines TRBV5-1 with TRBJ2-3, with 9 bases aligning to TRBD2. The source of this sequence is a human donor with non-small cell lung cancer who had a partial response to radiotherapy plus ipilimumab. Sequenced here: peripheral blood, sampled from a patient treated with radiotherapy plus ipilimumab. The CDR3 DNA reads TGCGCCAGCACGCGGGGGGGGAGCACAGATACGCAGTATTTT. Its protein product is CASTRGGSTDTQYF.